This T cell receptor beta chain was sequenced during a study of OX40 agonist ivuxolimab in advanced cancers. In the study overall: Patients undergoing dose escalation presented with hepatocellular carcinoma, melanoma, renal cell or head and neck cancer.

V lost 1 base and J 0 bases, leaving 11 bases between the germline ends. Germline V gene lookup returns CDR1 SGDLS and CDR2 YYNGEE. The CDR3 has 15 residues. Study-wide results and limits: Partial responders dosed at 0.1-3.0 mg/kg displayed clonal expansion ranking among the lowest. CD4+ and CD8+ blood T cells expanded clonally by week 6 at 0.1 to 3.0 mg/kg. Expanded peripheral T cells had an undetermined antigen specificity.

Generated by immunoSEQ multiplex PCR, the TCRdb table keeps only in-frame clones and is missing some. Of about 93,000 clones in the sample, about 92% were seen once. A word on this clone: What it binds is not known.

The sample was CD4+ or CD8+ T cells sorted from blood, taken in a trial of the OX40 agonist ivuxolimab. J is TRBJ2-7 and V is TRBV9; D may be TRBD2 (5 bases). This receptor was taken from an adult with an advanced solid tumor such as melanoma, head and neck, liver or kidney cancer. The CDR3 region has the DNA TGTGCCAGCAGCGTATCTAGCCAGAGCTCCTACGAGCAGTACTTC. This translates into CASSVSSQSSYEQYF.